Included here is one T cell receptor beta chain sequence, with context. Its antigen remains unidentified. The sample comes from a study of cytomegalovirus exposure and HLA in healthy donors. Points from the study as a whole: Many donors shared some public TCRs, even though most TCR sequences were rare. In a later analysis, an Asian-associated ancestry cluster reportedly showed fewer N-insertions than the approximately 610-donor mean. The later analysis indicated that the majority of CMV-associated TCR beta chains appeared HLA-restricted. TCR beta chain V- and J-gene trimming was linked, in a later analysis, to a missense variant in DCLRE1C.

The CDR3 has 16 amino acids. The germline V and J ends were trimmed by 3 bases and 10 bases, with 25 bases remaining between them. CDR1 is SGHNT and CDR2 is YYREEE in the germline V gene (reference sequence). The study ran its PCR with 60 Vbeta and 13 Jbeta primers. Using immunoSEQ multiplex PCR, the repertoire was profiled, and TCRdb retains in-frame clones only, with some absent. The table includes some 200,000 clones, roughly 80% detected once. The clonotype comes from a woman younger than 30 in good health and CMV-seronegative. The rearrangement joins TRBV5-4 to TRBJ1-1, with D possibly matching TRBD1 (6 bases). Input material: PBMCs. The CDR3 DNA follows: TGTGCCAGCAGCTCTTGGCCCAACGTTACAGGGTCTTCAGCTTTCTTT. It specifies CASSSWPNVTGSSAFF.